This is a list of T cell receptor beta chains from one sample in a study of blood T cell repertoires in COVID-19. TCRdb's table, derived via immunoSEQ multiplex PCR, lists solely in-frame clones and lacks some. This table has 200,000 or so clones, 92% appearing once. Sequencing was done on a sample of peripheral blood. These TCRs come from a man in his fifties or sixties with COVID-19, enrolled during active disease. The CDR3 runs from the conserved cysteine through the conserved F or W.

V gene	J gene	CDR3 protein
TRBV28	TRBJ1-3	CASSWDRANSGNTIYF
TRBV10-1	TRBJ2-7	CASERRDSRSYEQYF
TRBV3-1/TRBV3-2	TRBJ1-1	CASSQDLGGGSISEAFF
TRBV3-1/TRBV3-2	TRBJ2-1	CASSQRTVKIAGGRGDEQFF
TRBV11-2	TRBJ2-7	CASSLGTGGPYEQYF
TRBV19	TRBJ1-2	CASRRQGALGYGYTF
TRBV4-1	TRBJ2-7	CASSQDAGGSYEQYF
TRBV4-3	TRBJ2-1	CASSQEKREGGLHNEQFF
TRBV28	TRBJ2-7	CASRPGTGQAGGPWEQYF
TRBV13	TRBJ2-1	CASSTRTSGAYNEQFF
TRBV24-1	TRBJ2-1	CATSAVLDNEQFF